The rows below give T cell receptor beta chains drawn from one sample of a study of blood T cell repertoires in COVID-19. TCRdb's copy holds only in-frame clones and misses some; the assay was immunoSEQ multiplex PCR. The sample has 190,000 or so clones, roughly 77% seen once. Sequencing was done on a sample of PBMCs or T cells enriched from blood (not recorded which). These receptors were obtained from a man aged 35-49 years who had recovered from COVID-19. The CDR3 runs from the conserved cysteine through the conserved F or W. A D gene is named only where the DNA matches it firmly. A row's size may be missing; if present it is once, few, many or a size class.

>-|-|TRBV10-3|TRBJ2-3
TGTGCCATCAGGTCGGGTCACTCCACAGATACGCAGTATTTT
CAIRSGHSTDTQYF
>-|TRBD1|TRBV10-3|TRBJ2-3
TGTGCCATCAGTCTGGGACAGGGACGCACAGATACGCAGTATTTT
CAISLGQGRTDTQYF
>-|-|TRBV9|TRBJ1-1
TGTGCCAGCAGCCCGAGGACAGCCCCTGAAGCTTTCTTT
CASSPRTAPEAFF
>few|-|TRBV6-5|TRBJ2-2
TGTGCCAGCAGGGGGAGGACCCGGGGCACCGGGGAGCTGTTTTTT
CASRGRTRGTGELFF
>-|-|TRBV5-6|TRBJ2-7
TGTGCCAGCAGCTTGAACCTTCAGGGTAGGGTTATGTACTTC
CASSLNLQGRVMYF
>-|-|TRBV5-8|TRBJ1-1
TGTGCCAGCAGCTTGGGTATCTCGGGGGGGTTGAACACTGAAGCTTTCTTT
CASSLGISGGLNTEAFF
>once|TRBD1|TRBV7-3|TRBJ1-1
TGTGCCAGCAGCTTATCGGGACAGAGAGTAGGCACTGAAGCTTTCTTT
CASSLSGQRVGTEAFF
>few|-|TRBV18|TRBJ1-6
TGTGCCAGCTCAGGGGCCGGAAATAATTCACCCCTCCACTTT
CASSGAGNNSPLHF
>-|-|TRBV30|TRBJ1-1
TGTGCCTGGAGTGTACAAACGAACACTGAAGCTTTCTTT
CAWSVQTNTEAFF
>-|TRBD2|TRBV11-2|TRBJ2-5
TGTGCCAGCAGCTTGACTAGCGGGAATAGAAGGGAGACCCAGTACTTC
CASSLTSGNRRETQYF
>-|-|TRBV15|TRBJ2-1
TGTGCCACCAGCAGAGATTACGGACTATCCTACAATGAGCAGTTCTTC
CATSRDYGLSYNEQFF
>once|-|TRBV7-3|TRBJ2-3
TGTGCCAGCAGCTTGGCTGGGGGGGCGGATACGCAGTATTTT
CASSLAGGADTQYF
>-|TRBD1|TRBV2|TRBJ2-7
TGTGCCAGCAGTGTATCGGCAGGGGGCCTATACTACGAGCAGTACTTC
CASSVSAGGLYYEQYF
>-|TRBD1|TRBV29-1|TRBJ2-5
TGCAGCGTTGAACGGGACAGGGGTATGGAGACCCAGTACTTC
CSVERDRGMETQYF
>-|TRBD1|TRBV3-1/TRBV3-2|TRBJ1-2
TGTGCCAGCAGCCAAGTGTTCAGGGGGTCCGGCTACACCTTC
CASSQVFRGSGYTF
>-|-|TRBV5-1|TRBJ2-7
TGCGCCAGCAGCTCACAGGTATCCGAGCAGTACTTC
CASSSQVSEQYF
>-|TRBD2|TRBV19|TRBJ2-1
TGTGCCAGTAGTATAGATCGGCTAGCGGTTGATGAGCAGTTCTTC
CASSIDRLAVDEQFF
>few|-|TRBV5-4|TRBJ1-1
TGTGCCAGCAGCCGGGAGATGTCGGTGAACACTGAAGCTTTCTTT
CASSREMSVNTEAFF
>-|-|TRBV30|TRBJ1-2
TGTGCCTGGAGTCCGATACTTGGCTACACCTTC
CAWSPILGYTF
>-|-|TRBV6-5|TRBJ2-3
TGTGCCAGCAGCCTCCCGTCTGGGGGCATAGATACGCAGTATTTT
CASSLPSGGIDTQYF
>-|-|TRBV18|TRBJ2-7
TGTGCCAGCTCACCGGGCCTAGCTTTTGCCTACGAGCAGTACTTC
CASSPGLAFAYEQYF
>-|TRBD1|TRBV18|TRBJ2-1
TGTGCCAGCTCCCAACAGGGGGGCAATGAGCAGTTCTTC
CASSQQGGNEQFF
>few|TRBD2|TRBV24-1|TRBJ2-1
TGTGCCACGACTAGCGGGAATGTTGATGAGCAGTTCTTC
CATTSGNVDEQFF
>-|-|TRBV6-1|TRBJ2-2
TGTGCCAGCAGTGAAGGCCTCCCGGGGACCGGGGAGCTGTTTTTT
CASSEGLPGTGELFF